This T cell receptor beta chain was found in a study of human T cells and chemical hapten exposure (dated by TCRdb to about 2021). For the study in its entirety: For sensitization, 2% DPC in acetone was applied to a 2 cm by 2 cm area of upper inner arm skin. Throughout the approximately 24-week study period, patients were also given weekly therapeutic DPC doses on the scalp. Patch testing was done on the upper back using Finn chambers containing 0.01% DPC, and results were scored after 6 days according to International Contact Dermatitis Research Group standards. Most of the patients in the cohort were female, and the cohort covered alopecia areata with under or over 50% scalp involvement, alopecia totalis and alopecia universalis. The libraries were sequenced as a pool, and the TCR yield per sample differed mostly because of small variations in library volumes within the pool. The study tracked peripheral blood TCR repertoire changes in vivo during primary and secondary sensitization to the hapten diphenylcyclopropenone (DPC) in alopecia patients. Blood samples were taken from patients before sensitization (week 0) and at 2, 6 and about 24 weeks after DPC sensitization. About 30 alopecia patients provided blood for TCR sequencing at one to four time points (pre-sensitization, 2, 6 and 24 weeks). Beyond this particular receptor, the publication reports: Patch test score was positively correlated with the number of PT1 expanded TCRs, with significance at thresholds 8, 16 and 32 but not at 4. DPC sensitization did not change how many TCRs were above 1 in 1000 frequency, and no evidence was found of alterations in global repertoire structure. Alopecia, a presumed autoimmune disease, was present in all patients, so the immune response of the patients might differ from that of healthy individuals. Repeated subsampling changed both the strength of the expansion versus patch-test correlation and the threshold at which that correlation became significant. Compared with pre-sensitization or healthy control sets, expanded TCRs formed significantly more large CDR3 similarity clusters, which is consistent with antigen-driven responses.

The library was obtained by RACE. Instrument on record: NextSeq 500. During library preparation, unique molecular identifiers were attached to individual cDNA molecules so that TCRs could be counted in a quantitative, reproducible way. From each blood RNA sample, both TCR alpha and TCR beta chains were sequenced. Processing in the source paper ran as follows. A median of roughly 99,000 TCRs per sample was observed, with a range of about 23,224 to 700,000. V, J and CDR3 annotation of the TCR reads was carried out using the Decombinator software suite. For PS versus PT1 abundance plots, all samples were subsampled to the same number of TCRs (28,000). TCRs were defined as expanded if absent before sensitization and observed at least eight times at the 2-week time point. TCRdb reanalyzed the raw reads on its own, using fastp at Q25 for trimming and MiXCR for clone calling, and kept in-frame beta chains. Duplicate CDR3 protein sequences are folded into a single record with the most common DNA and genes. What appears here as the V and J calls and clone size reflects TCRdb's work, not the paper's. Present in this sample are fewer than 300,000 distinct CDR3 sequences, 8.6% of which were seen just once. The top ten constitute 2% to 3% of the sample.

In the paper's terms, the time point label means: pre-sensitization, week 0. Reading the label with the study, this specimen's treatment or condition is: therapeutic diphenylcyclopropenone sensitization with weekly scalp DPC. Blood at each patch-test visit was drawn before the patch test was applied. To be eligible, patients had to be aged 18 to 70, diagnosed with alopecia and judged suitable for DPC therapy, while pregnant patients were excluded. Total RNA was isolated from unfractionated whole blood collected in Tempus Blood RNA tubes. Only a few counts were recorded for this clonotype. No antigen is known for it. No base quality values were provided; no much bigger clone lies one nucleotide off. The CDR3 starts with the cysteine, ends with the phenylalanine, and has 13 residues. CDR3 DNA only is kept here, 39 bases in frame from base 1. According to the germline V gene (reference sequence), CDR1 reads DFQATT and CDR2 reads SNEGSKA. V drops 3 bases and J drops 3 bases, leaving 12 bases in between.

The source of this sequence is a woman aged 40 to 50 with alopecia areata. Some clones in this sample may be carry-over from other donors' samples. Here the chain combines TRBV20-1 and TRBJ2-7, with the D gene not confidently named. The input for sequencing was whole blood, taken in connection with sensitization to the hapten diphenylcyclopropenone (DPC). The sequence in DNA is TGCAGTGCTAGCGGCAGGCGGATCTACGAGCAGTACTTC. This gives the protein CSASGRRIYEQYF.